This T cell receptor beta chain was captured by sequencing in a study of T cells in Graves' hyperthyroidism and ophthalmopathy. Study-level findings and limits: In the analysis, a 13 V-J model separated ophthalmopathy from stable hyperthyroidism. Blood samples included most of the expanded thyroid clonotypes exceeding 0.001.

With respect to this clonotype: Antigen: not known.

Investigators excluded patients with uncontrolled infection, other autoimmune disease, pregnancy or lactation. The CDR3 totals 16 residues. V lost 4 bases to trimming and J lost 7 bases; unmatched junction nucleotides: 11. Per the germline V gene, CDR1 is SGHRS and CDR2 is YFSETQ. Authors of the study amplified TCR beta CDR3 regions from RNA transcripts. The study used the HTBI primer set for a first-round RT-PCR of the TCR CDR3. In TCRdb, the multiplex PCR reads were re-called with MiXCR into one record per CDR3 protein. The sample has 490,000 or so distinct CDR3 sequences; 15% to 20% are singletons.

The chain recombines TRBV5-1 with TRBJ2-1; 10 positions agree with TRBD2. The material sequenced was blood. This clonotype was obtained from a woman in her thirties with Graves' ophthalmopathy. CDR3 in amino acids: CASSPPLAGVGNEQFF. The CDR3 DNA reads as TGCGCCAGCAGCCCCCCCCTAGCGGGAGTGGGTAATGAGCAGTTCTTC.